This TCR beta chain was identified in a study of Tregs in tolerant kidney transplant recipients. Data came from immunoSEQ multiplex PCR; TCRdb stores just in-frame clones and leaves some out. The table includes about 120,000 clones, approximately 90% detected once. V was trimmed by 6 bases and J by 2 bases, leaving 6 bases between them. The CDR3 extends over 12 amino acids. Germline CDR1 reads SNHLY; CDR2 reads FYNNEI. J is TRBJ2-3 and V is TRBV2, with D uncertain. This clonotype was sampled from a human donor in good health. Material for sequencing was CD4+ T cells from blood. The CDR3 spells CASSPTTDTQYF. The DNA for the CDR3 is TGTGCCAGCAGCCCCACCACAGATACGCAGTATTTT.